Presented here are 16 T cell receptor beta chains from one specimen sequenced in a study of T-cell reconstitution after alpha-beta-depleted transplantation in children. Researchers prepared the TCRbeta library using unique molecular identifiers, the study reports. Each CDR3 protein gets one entry after TCRdb re-called the PCR reads with MiXCR. Among around 300,000 distinct CDR3 sequences listed, around 25% were seen once. The material was PBMCs, mostly from graft donor cells, obtained 180 days after TCRalphabeta/CD19-depleted stem cell transplant. Receptors originate from a male patient younger than 18 who had a stem cell transplant for acute lymphoblastic leukemia, so the T cells may come from the graft donor.

This clonotype showed up just a few times. V usage is TRBV19 and J usage is TRBJ1-4; no reliable D call. This CDR3 region has 13 residues. CDR1 is LNHDA, CDR2 SQIVND, per germline (reference sequence). Trimming took 6 bases from V and 4 from J, leaving 9 bases between them. The chain's CDR3 is CASRVGVNEKLFF. As DNA, the CDR3 is TGTGCCAGTAGGGTCGGGGTTAATGAAAAACTGTTTTTT.

This clonotype came up a few times. The V gene is TRBV24-1, the J gene TRBJ2-2; TRBD1 matches at 9 bases. Looked up from germline, CDR1 is KGHDR and CDR2 is SFDVKD. V gave up 3 bases and J gave up 6 bases; unmatched junction bases: 4. The CDR3 is 15 residues long. CDR3 coding DNA: TGTGCCACCAGTGATGCCGGACAGGGGCCCGGGGAGCTGTTTTTT. Translated: CATSDAGQGPGELFF.

The rearrangement links TRBV13 to TRBJ2-7; 7 bases match TRBD2. Germline CDR1 PRHDT, CDR2 FYEKMQ (reference sequence). This CDR3 spans 17 amino acids. Losses at the gene ends were 5 bases for V and 2 bases for J; bases not matched to a gene: 15. CDR3 DNA sequence: TGTGCCAGCAGCCCCCATGGACTAGGACGGGACCCCTACGAGCAGTACTTC. Translation gives CASSPHGLGRDPYEQYF.

This clonotype was seen more than once but under ten times. The chain has TRBV27 and TRBJ2-1; D not resolved. The ends were cut back, 3 bases at V and 0 bases at J, with 12 bases in the middle. The CDR3 loop spans 16 amino acids. Germline-derived CDR1 and CDR2 are MNHEY and SMNVEV (reference sequence). Written as DNA, the CDR3 is TGTGCCAGCAGTTTCCTGGAGCTGGGCTCCTACAATGAGCAGTTCTTC. Protein: CASSFLELGSYNEQFF.

V usage is TRBV5-1 and J usage is TRBJ2-7, with D unresolved. The CDR3 totals 14 residues. Germline loops: CDR1 SGHRS, CDR2 YFSETQ. V shed 2 bases and J shed 6 bases, with 15 bases lying between them. CDR3 in amino acids: CASSFTLRNGEQYF. In DNA form, the CDR3 reads TGCGCCAGCAGCTTCACCCTAAGGAACGGCGAGCAGTACTTC. The full variable domain, completed using reference TRBV5-1 and TRBJ2-7, is KAGVTQTPRYLIKTRGQQVTLSCSPISGHRSVSWYQQTPGQGLQFLFEYFSETQRNKGNFPGRFSGRQFSNSRSEMNVSTLELGDSALYLCASSFTLRNGEQYFGPGTRLTVT.

The V gene is TRBV20-1, the J gene TRBJ2-6; 7 bases fit TRBD1. V was clipped by 6 bases and J by 0 bases; unmatched bases: 8. This CDR3 has 16 amino acids. CDR1 is DFQATT and CDR2 is SNEGSKA in the germline V gene (reference sequence). The CDR3 DNA is TGCAGTGCCCCGGGACAGACTTTCTCTGGGGCCAACGTCCTGACTTTC. Translating gives CSAPGQTFSGANVLTF.

There are a few counts of this clonotype. This chain uses TRBV4-1 with TRBJ2-1; 16 nucleotides agree with TRBD2. V was clipped by 0 bases and J by 0 bases; unmatched bases: 11. This CDR3 comprises 22 residues. In germline, CDR1 is MGHRA, CDR2 YSYEKL. CDR3 nucleotides: TGCGCCAGCAGCCAAGAAAGGGGGACTAGCGGGAGGGCCAGGGCCTCCTACAATGAGCAGTTCTTC. It codes for CASSQERGTSGRARASYNEQFF.

The chain employs TRBV7-3 and TRBJ2-7; TRBD1 or TRBD2 may be the D gene (5 bases each). Trimming took off 4 bases at V and 2 bases at J, with 12 bases between the two ends. In germline, CDR1 is SGHTA, CDR2 FQGTGA. CDR3 length: 14 amino acids. The CDR3 nucleotides read TGTGCCAGCAGCTACTCCCCGGGACCCTACGAGCAGTACTTC. Translation: CASSYSPGPYEQYF. Together with reference TRBV7-3 and TRBJ2-7, the CDR3 gives the full variable domain: GAGVSQTPSNKVTEKGKYVELRCDPISGHTALYWYRQSLGQGPEFLIYFQGTGAADDSGLPNDRFFAVRPEGSVSTLKIQRTERGDSAVYLCASSYSPGPYEQYFGPGTRLTVT.

The genes are TRBV20-1 and TRBJ2-6; D is undetermined. Germline CDR1 and CDR2: DFQATT and SNEGSKA (reference sequence). CDR3 size: 14 residues. The V end lost 4 bases, the J end lost 1 base, and 8 bases lay between the germline ends. The CDR3 region is CSATSESGANVLTF. CDR3 sequence (DNA): TGCAGTGCTACCTCCGAGTCTGGGGCCAACGTCCTGACTTTC.

This clonotype has just a few counts. The chain recombines TRBV12-3 or TRBV12-4 with TRBJ2-1, with TRBD1 identical over 9 bases. This CDR3 has 16 residues. V gave up 6 bases and J gave up 4 bases; unmatched junction bases: 10. As DNA, the CDR3 is TGTGCCAGCAGACAAGGGGCACAGGGGGCATACAATGAGCAGTTCTTC. Its protein product is CASRQGAQGAYNEQFF.

A word on this clonotype: Mismatch with germline at one junction end may stem from a read error. For the CDR3, the DNA is TGTGCCAGCAGCCCTCGGTTTGGGGGTGAGAGCCAGTACTTC. Translating it yields CASSPRFGGESQYF. The J gene is TRBJ2-5, the V gene TRBV13, with D perhaps matching TRBD1 or TRBD2 (5 bases each). From germline, CDR1 is PRHDT and CDR2 FYEKMQ (reference sequence). The CDR3 has 14 residues.

This clonotype was recorded only once. V and J are TRBV19 and TRBJ2-3; perhaps TRBD2 as D (6 bases). V was clipped by 3 bases and J by 3 bases, with 10 bases between them. Germline CDR1 LNHDA, CDR2 SQIVND (reference sequence). The length of the CDR3 is 14 residues. The CDR3 DNA reads as TGTGCCAGTAGTATGGCGGGGAGGACAGATACGCAGTATTTT. Translated, it gives CASSMAGRTDTQYF.

This clonotype came up a few times. J is TRBJ2-7 and V is TRBV21-1; the D segment call TRBD2 is taken from the table without a DNA check. TRBV21-1 is a listed pseudogene. The CDR3 extends over 16 amino acids. The CDR3 nucleotides read TGTGCCAGCAGCGAGTCCAGGGTCGCTGGCTCCTACGAGCAGTACTTC. This encodes CASSESRVAGSYEQYF.

The V call is TRBV2, the J call TRBJ2-5, with unresolved D. Germline V gene data show CDR1 as SNHLY and CDR2 as FYNNEI. This CDR3 has 13 amino acids. Trimming took 8 bases from V and 0 from J, leaving 10 bases between them. CDR3 residues: CASGWQDQETQYF. CDR3 nucleotide sequence: TGTGCCAGCGGGTGGCAGGACCAAGAGACCCAGTACTTC.

The rearrangement links TRBV20-1 to TRBJ1-5; D ambiguous. V gave up 2 bases and J gave up 3 bases, with 11 bases separating them. The germline CDR1 and CDR2 sequences are DFQATT and SNEGSKA (reference sequence). The CDR3 spans 14 residues. CDR3 amino acids: CSARNDGNNQPQHF. The CDR3 DNA reads as TGCAGTGCTAGAAACGACGGGAACAATCAGCCCCAGCATTTT.

J is TRBJ2-7 and V is TRBV29-1; 10 positions match TRBD2. The germline gives CDR1 SQVTM, CDR2 ANQGSEA. CDR3 length equals 15 residues. V was clipped by 5 bases and J by 1 base; unmatched bases: 8. The CDR3 reads CSVKSPGLASYEQYF. The CDR3 bases are TGCAGCGTTAAATCACCGGGACTAGCGTCCTACGAGCAGTACTTC.